This T cell receptor beta chain was captured in a study of T-cell reconstitution after alpha-beta-depleted transplantation in children. The authors prepared the TCRbeta library with unique molecular identifiers. One entry per CDR3 protein results from TCRdb running MiXCR on the PCR reads. This repertoire shows around 670,000 distinct CDR3 sequences, roughly 13% found once; its top ten account for roughly 0.77%. Looked up from germline, CDR1 is LGHNT and CDR2 is FRNRAP. CDR3 length: 17 residues. Study conclusions and caveats: Diversity of TCRbeta at day 60 was high in some patients, arising from surviving recipient T cells and thymic progenitors. At the one-year point after transplant, T-cell counts and TCRbeta diversity were found to come mostly from T cells that had been newly produced. Reportedly, only several hundred clones from non-depleted graft cells drove alpha-beta T-cell counts at about two months.

Points on this clonotype: The target antigen is unknown. The junction differs from germline at one of its ends, possibly a read error.

The source material was PBMCs, sampled before TCRalphabeta/CD19-depleted stem cell transplant. This chain connects TRBV12-5 to TRBJ1-1; D not resolved. The clonotype comes from a girl aged 2-10 years with congenital amegakaryocytic thrombocytopenia, due to receive a stem cell transplant. The CDR3 DNA is TGTGCTAGTGGTTTGCCCGCTAGGCTCCCTCCGAACACTGAAGCTATCTTT. It is translated as CASGLPARLPPNTEAIF.